A selection of T cell receptor beta chains follows, all from one sample in a study of Ad26.COV2.S vaccination and SARS-CoV-2 variants. The protocol was immunoSEQ multiplex PCR, while the TCRdb copy is restricted to in-frame clones and leaves out a portion. The sample comprises hundreds of thousands of clones, approximately 88% of which are singletons, and roughly 1.5% rests with the top ten. This sample comprised peripheral blood, obtained in a trial of Ad26.COV2.S vaccine versus placebo. The receptors here all came from a person between 18 and 65 years old who received the Ad26.COV2.S COVID-19 vaccine or a placebo. CDR3s include the opening cysteine and the closing phenylalanine or tryptophan. Each record gives: clone size, D gene, V gene, J gene, CDR3 protein, CDR3 DNA. The D gene is left open where the match is weak. Clone size, where shown, is once, few, many, or a class for clones that have expanded.

once	NA	TRBV2	TRBJ1-3	CASSVRGNTIYF	TGTGCCAGCAGTGTGCGCGGAAACACCATATATTTT
NA	TRBD1	TRBV6-1	TRBJ1-5	CASSEGTGAVRQPQHF	TGTGCCAGCAGTGAAGGGACAGGGGCTGTGAGACAGCCCCAGCATTTT
NA	NA	TRBV6-1	TRBJ1-1	CASSEAGGPNTEAFF	TGTGCCAGCAGTGAAGCCGGGGGGCCTAACACTGAAGCTTTCTTT
NA	NA	TRBV10-3	TRBJ1-6	CAISESIGRDNSPLHF	TGTGCCATCAGTGAGTCGATAGGGAGGGATAATTCACCCCTCCACTTT
NA	TRBD1	TRBV18	TRBJ1-5	CASSGQGDQPQHF	TGTGCCAGCTCGGGACAGGGGGATCAGCCCCAGCATTTT
NA	TRBD1	TRBV6-5	TRBJ1-1	CASSYSSTGAGTEAFF	TGTGCCAGCAGTTACTCCTCTACAGGGGCGGGCACTGAAGCTTTCTTT
NA	NA	TRBV4-3	TRBJ1-1	CASSPGTKAGTEAFF	TGCGCCAGCAGCCCAGGGACTAAGGCGGGCACTGAAGCTTTCTTT
NA	NA	TRBV20-1	TRBJ1-4	CSASPDVNNEKLFF	TGCAGTGCTAGTCCGGACGTAAATAATGAAAAACTGTTTTTT
NA	NA	TRBV19	TRBJ1-4	CASSRLAGNEKLFF	TGTGCCAGTAGCCGGTTAGCTGGGAATGAAAAACTGTTTTTT
NA	NA	TRBV29-1	TRBJ2-7	CSVKRDKQGEQYF	TGCAGCGTGAAGCGGGACAAGCAAGGCGAGCAGTACTTC
NA	TRBD2	TRBV10-3	TRBJ2-1	CATVASGTARQFF	TGTGCCACCGTTGCTAGCGGGACTGCCCGGCAGTTCTTC
NA	NA	TRBV6-5	TRBJ2-1	CASSRYNEQFF	TGTGCCAGCAGCCGATACAATGAGCAGTTCTTC
NA	NA	TRBV5-5	TRBJ1-2	CASSLAGSYGYTF	TGTGCCAGCAGCTTGGCCGGAAGCTATGGCTACACCTTC
NA	NA	TRBV20-1	TRBJ2-7	CSATPAYEQYF	TGCAGTGCTACTCCGGCCTACGAGCAGTACTTC
NA	TRBD2	TRBV11-2	TRBJ2-3	CASSTSSGRGSDTQYF	TGTGCCAGCAGCACGTCTAGCGGGAGGGGTTCAGATACGCAGTATTTT
NA	NA	TRBV3-1/TRBV3-2	TRBJ2-3	CASSQAEARRSTDTQYF	TGTGCCAGCAGCCAAGCCGAGGCGAGACGTAGCACAGATACGCAGTATTTT